The 28 T cell receptor beta chains below were found in one sample sequenced in a study of T cells after yellow fever vaccination. TCRdb reprocessed the 5' RACE reads via MiXCR and lists one record per CDR3 protein. The repertoire holds 200,000 to 300,000 distinct CDR3 sequences, with approximately 6.7% as singletons. Sequenced material: CD4+ T cells sorted from PBMCs, taken on the day of the yellow fever booster vaccination. All receptors derive from a man aged 25 to 45 who received the YFV17D yellow fever vaccine.

The gene calls are TRBV9 and TRBJ2-3; TRBD2 aligns across 8 bases. Germline CDR1 reads SGDLS; CDR2 reads YYNGEE. J was trimmed by 5 bases and V by 0 bases; bases with no gene match: 11. CDR3 length equals 17 residues. DNA for the CDR3: TGTGCCAGCAGCGTAGAGGTCGGGAGGGGTTCTAGAGATACGCAGTATTTT. This encodes CASSVEVGRGSRDTQYF.

The V call is TRBV29-1, the J call TRBJ2-7, with 7 positions matching TRBD1. V dropped 6 bases and J dropped 0; count of bases not matched to a gene: 8. The CDR3 is 14 amino acids. The germline CDR1 and CDR2 sequences are SQVTM and ANQGSEA. CDR3 coding DNA: TGCAGCGTAGGACTGGGACAGAACTCCTACGAGCAGTACTTC. Its translation: CSVGLGQNSYEQYF.

This chain connects TRBV10-2 to TRBJ2-6; no clear D gene. CDR3 length: 14 residues. Germline CDR1 reads WSHSY; CDR2 reads SAAADI. The V gene lost 7 bases and the J gene lost 2 bases, with 9 bases spanning the gap. The CDR3 DNA sequence: TGCGCCAGCATTGGGAAAGCTGGGGCCAACGTCCTGACTTTC. Residues: CASIGKAGANVLTF.

There are many counts of this clonotype. The DNA for the CDR3 is TGCGCCAGCAGCACCGGACTAGCGGGATGGTCAGATACGCAGTATTTT. As protein: CASSTGLAGWSDTQYF. This rearrangement joins TRBV5-1 to TRBJ2-3; 12 bases agree with TRBD2. The junction had 7 bases not matched to a gene; V was cut back by 4 bases and J by 4 bases. Germline V gene lookup returns CDR1 SGHRS and CDR2 YFSETQ. The CDR3 sequence is 16 residues long.

This chain connects TRBV6-2 or TRBV6-3 to TRBJ2-5; D remains ambiguous. Germline V gene lookup returns CDR1 MNHEY and CDR2 SVGEGT. The V end lost 4 bases, the J end lost 5 bases, and 8 bases lay between the germline ends. This CDR3 has 12 residues. The chain's CDR3 is CASSFTVETQYF. DNA of the CDR3: TGTGCCAGCAGTTTCACCGTTGAGACCCAGTACTTC.

This clonotype appeared many times. The gene calls are TRBV7-2 and TRBJ2-5; D possibly corresponds to TRBD2 (5 bases). The CDR3 has 13 residues. V lost 3 bases and J lost 5, with 10 bases in between. The germline gives CDR1 SGHTA, CDR2 FQGNSA. The CDR3 DNA follows: TGTGCCAGCAGCTTTCGGACTGGGGAGACCCAGTACTTC. It is translated as CASSFRTGETQYF.

This clonotype has more than one count but fewer than ten. The chain is built from TRBV9 and TRBJ2-5; tentative D call: TRBD1 (5 bases). This CDR3 spans 15 amino acids. Per the germline V gene, CDR1 is SGDLS and CDR2 is YYNGEE. Trimming took off 3 bases at V and 1 base at J, with 13 bases between the two ends. The CDR3 sequence: CASSASGQGQETQYF. The CDR3 DNA reads TGTGCCAGCAGCGCTTCTGGACAAGGCCAAGAGACCCAGTACTTC.

In its sample, this clonotype was seen many times. This rearrangement joins TRBV27 to TRBJ2-1; TRBD2 agrees at 9 bases. The CDR3 is 17 residues long. Germline trimming cut 4 bases from V and 9 bases from J; bases unmatched to any gene: 16. CDR1 and CDR2 from the germline V gene are MNHEY and SMNVEV (reference sequence). The CDR3 DNA reads as TGTGCCAGCAGTTCATTGAATAGCGGGAGAATATCGGGTGAGCAGTTCTTC. This gives the protein CASSSLNSGRISGEQFF.

The rearrangement joins TRBV7-6 to TRBJ2-5; unclear D gene. The CDR3 spans 12 residues. Trimming took 4 bases from V and 5 from J, leaving 8 bases between them. In germline, CDR1 is SGHVS, CDR2 FNYEAQ. CDR3 region: CASSWQKETQYF. CDR3 DNA sequence: TGTGCCAGCAGCTGGCAGAAGGAGACCCAGTACTTC.

This clonotype was seen only a few times. The V call is TRBV12-3 or TRBV12-4, the J call TRBJ2-5; 14 nucleotides line up with TRBD2. V lost 3 bases to trimming and J lost 2 bases; unmatched junction nucleotides: 2. The CDR3 runs to 16 residues. The CDR3 region has the DNA TGTGCCAGCAGTTTGGGACTAGCGGGGGATCAAGAGACCCAGTACTTC. Translation: CASSLGLAGDQETQYF.

In this sample, this clonotype turned up a few times. This sequence joins TRBV14 and TRBJ2-5, with D unresolved. The V end lost 4 bases, the J end lost 2 bases, and 8 bases lay between the germline ends. This CDR3 has 13 residues. CDR1 and CDR2 from the germline V gene are SGHDN and FVKESK. The CDR3 DNA sequence: TGTGCCAGCAGCCGAATTCAGCAAGAGACCCAGTACTTC. Translation: CASSRIQQETQYF.

This clonotype showed up many times. V usage is TRBV7-9 and J usage is TRBJ2-5; TRBD2 might be the D (6 bases). V was cut by 5 bases and J by 6 bases, with 19 bases left in between. The CDR3 has 15 amino acids. CDR1 is SEHNR, CDR2 FQNEAQ, per germline (reference sequence). The DNA for the CDR3 is TGTGCCAGCAGCCCCGGGGGAGCGGGCTTTAAGACCCAGTACTTC. Translation gives CASSPGGAGFKTQYF.

This clonotype was detected a few times. This sequence joins TRBV7-2 and TRBJ2-7, with no clear D. Looked up from germline, CDR1 is SGHTA and CDR2 is FQGNSA. The CDR3 has 12 amino acids. The V and J ends lost 5 bases and 0 bases respectively, with 5 bases between them. CDR3 protein: CASSRLSYEQYF. In nucleotides, the CDR3 is TGTGCCAGCAGCCGGCTCTCCTACGAGCAGTACTTC.

This clonotype was seen ten or more times. This rearrangement joins TRBV18 to TRBJ2-7, with TRBD1 matching 8 bases. Germline V gene sequence: CDR1 KGHSH, CDR2 LQKENI. This CDR3 contains 15 residues. V lost 3 bases and J lost 3; bases outside the gene matches: 7. The CDR3 DNA reads as TGTGCCAGCTCACCCCCGGACAGGGCGAACTACGAGCAGTACTTC. This encodes CASSPPDRANYEQYF.

This chain uses TRBV20-1 with TRBJ2-7, with 7 bases aligning to TRBD1. This CDR3 is built from 15 residues. Germline V gene lookup returns CDR1 DFQATT and CDR2 SNEGSKA (reference sequence). V shed 4 bases and J 4 bases; nucleotides not matched to a gene: 13. The CDR3 is CSANPPAGRGYEQYF. The CDR3, as DNA: TGCAGTGCTAACCCGCCCGCAGGCAGGGGGTACGAGCAGTACTTC.

This clonotype was recorded many times. The chain carries TRBV27 and TRBJ2-1, with 9 nucleotides matching TRBD2. The CDR3 totals 16 residues. V was pared by 3 bases and J by 5 bases, with 8 bases of the junction left unmatched. Germline V gene lookup returns CDR1 MNHEY and CDR2 SMNVEV (reference sequence). DNA of the CDR3: TGTGCCAGCAGTTTCCGACTAGCGGAGAAGGACAATGAGCAGTTCTTC. Translation gives CASSFRLAEKDNEQFF.

The genes are TRBV7-9 and TRBJ2-7, with 15 bases identical to TRBD2. CDR1 SEHNR and CDR2 FQNEAQ come from the germline V gene (reference sequence). This CDR3 is built from 17 residues. Germline trimming cut 5 bases from V and 5 bases from J; bases unmatched to any gene: 10. The CDR3 protein is CASSRSGTSGRSHEQYF. The CDR3 DNA is TGTGCCAGCAGCCGCTCCGGGACTAGCGGGAGGTCCCACGAGCAGTACTTC.

This clonotype was counted many times. The chain employs TRBV2 and TRBJ2-7; tentatively, D is TRBD2 (5 bases). This CDR3 spans 13 amino acids. With 2 bases removed from V and 7 bases from J, the gap between germline ends came to 12 bases. Germline V gives CDR1 SNHLY, CDR2 FYNNEI. The CDR3 loop reads CASSEWLAWEQYF. DNA for the CDR3: TGTGCCAGCAGTGAATGGCTAGCATGGGAGCAGTACTTC.

Only a few counts were recorded for this clonotype. The rearrangement uses TRBV18 and TRBJ2-2; TRBD2 is a possible D gene (5 bases). V shed 3 bases and J shed 4 bases, with 12 bases lying between them. From germline, CDR1 is KGHSH and CDR2 LQKENI. There are 15 residues in the CDR3. The DNA for the CDR3 is TGTGCCAGCTCACCCGGAGGAGGTAGCACCGGGGAGCTGTTTTTT. Translated, it gives CASSPGGGSTGELFF.

This clonotype was picked up many times. This chain uses TRBV5-1 with TRBJ1-5; D not resolved. The CDR3 covers 14 residues. The germline V gene encodes CDR1 SGHRS and CDR2 YFSETQ. V lost 0 bases to trimming and J lost 5 bases, with 9 bases between them. CDR3: CASSLGYRDQPQHF. In DNA, the CDR3 is TGCGCCAGCAGCTTGGGGTACAGAGATCAGCCCCAGCATTTT. The entire variable domain, with the rest obtained from reference TRBV5-1 and TRBJ1-5, is as follows: KAGVTQTPRYLIKTRGQQVTLSCSPISGHRSVSWYQQTPGQGLQFLFEYFSETQRNKGNFPGRFSGRQFSNSRSEMNVSTLELGDSALYLCASSLGYRDQPQHFGDGTRLSIL.

V is TRBV27 and J is TRBJ2-1; tentatively, D is TRBD1 or TRBD2 (6 bases each). The germline V and J ends were trimmed by 5 bases and 1 base, with 15 bases remaining between them. This CDR3 has 16 amino acids. Germline V CDR1 and CDR2: MNHEY, SMNVEV (reference sequence). The chain's CDR3 is CASSPLGGESYNEQFF. CDR3 DNA sequence: TGTGCCAGCAGTCCCCTGGGGGGCGAATCCTACAATGAGCAGTTCTTC.

The chain joins TRBV7-9 to TRBJ2-7; a weak D match, TRBD2 (5 bases). This CDR3 has 15 amino acids. Trimming took 1 base from V and 6 from J, leaving 16 bases between them. The germline gives CDR1 SEHNR, CDR2 FQNEAQ (reference sequence). CDR3 sequence (DNA): TGTGCCAGCAGCTTAGGAACTAAGAGACGGGGCGAGCAGTACTTC. Its translation is CASSLGTKRRGEQYF. Full variable domain (outside the CDR3, taken from reference TRBV7-9 and TRBJ2-7): DTGVSQNPRHKITKRGQNVTFRCDPISEHNRLYWYRQTLGQGPEFLTYFQNEAQLEKSRLLSDRFSAERPKGSFSTLEIQRTEQGDSAMYLCASSLGTKRRGEQYFGPGTRLTVT.

This clonotype was counted ten times or more. This chain connects TRBV20-1 to TRBJ2-5, with 11 bases matching TRBD2. The CDR3 runs to 17 residues. V dropped 3 bases and J dropped 2; count of bases not matched to a gene: 11. Per the germline V gene, CDR1 is DFQATT and CDR2 is SNEGSKA (reference sequence). CDR3 nucleotide sequence: TGCAGTGCTAGGAAAGGGACTAGCGGAAAACCTCAAGAGACCCAGTACTTC. Translated, it gives CSARKGTSGKPQETQYF.

This clonotype showed up just a few times. The chain is built from TRBV30 and TRBJ2-1, with TRBD2 matching 10 bases. The V segment lost 0 bases and the J segment 4 bases; nucleotides outside the gene matches: 6. CDR1 GTSNPN and CDR2 SVGIG come from the germline V gene (reference sequence). This CDR3 comprises 16 residues. CDR3 in DNA: TGTGCCTGGAGTGTTAAGACTAGCGGGCGTTACAATGAGCAGTTCTTC. It encodes CAWSVKTSGRYNEQFF.

This clonotype has a count of ten or more. The chain carries TRBV18 and TRBJ1-4, with D uncertain. Germline CDR1 is KGHSH and CDR2 is LQKENI. The V end lost 2 bases, the J end lost 12 bases, and 13 bases lay between the germline ends. The CDR3 is 13 residues long. Written as DNA, the CDR3 is TGTGCCAGCTCACCAGGGTCGGGGAATGAACTGTTTTTT. Protein: CASSPGSGNELFF.

In its sample, this clonotype was seen a few times. This CDR3 is CASSETLTGELFF. The CDR3 region has the DNA TGTGCCAGCAGTGAGACCCTCACCGGGGAGCTGTTTTTT. The rearrangement links TRBV2 to TRBJ2-2; no firm D call. Germline loops: CDR1 SNHLY, CDR2 FYNNEI. The length of the CDR3 is 13 residues. Trimming pared 3 bases from V and 4 bases from J, leaving 6 bases between.

This clonotype was observed at least ten times. The J gene is TRBJ2-1, the V gene TRBV6-5; D ambiguous. Trimming took 6 bases from V and 7 from J, leaving 13 bases between them. The CDR3 is 13 residues long. Germline V gives CDR1 MNHEY, CDR2 SVGAGI. In DNA, the CDR3 is TGTGCCAGCAGGTATCAGACTGGGAATGAGCAGTTCTTC. Its protein is CASRYQTGNEQFF.

In its sample, this clonotype was seen many times. The rearrangement links TRBV12-5 to TRBJ1-2; D is unclear. The CDR3 totals 13 residues. Trimming removed 6 bases at V and 7 bases at J, with 15 bases between. Germline V gives CDR1 LGHNT, CDR2 FRNRAP. The CDR3 DNA follows: TGTGCTAGTGGCTCGGACGGACCCGGTGGCTACACCTTC. Protein sequence: CASGSDGPGGYTF.